The 28 T cell receptor beta chains below were found in one sample sequenced in a study of control samples from healthy donors and cancer patients. TCRdb's copy holds only in-frame clones and misses some; the assay was immunoSEQ multiplex PCR. Here the sample spans some 100,000 clones, approximately 81% being singletons. What was sequenced was blood. The receptor source for this set is a woman younger than 45 in good health.

The J gene is TRBJ2-5, the V gene TRBV11-2, with D perhaps matching TRBD2 (5 bases). CDR3 size: 15 residues. Looked up from germline, CDR1 is SGHAT and CDR2 is FQNNGV. V lost 5 bases, J lost 5 bases, and 18 bases lay in between. The CDR3: CASSLRMGRGETQYF. CDR3 nucleotides: TGTGCCAGCAGCCTACGAATGGGAAGAGGGGAGACCCAGTACTTC. Full variable domain (missing parts from reference TRBV11-2 and TRBJ2-5): EAGVAQSPRYKIIEKRQSVAFWCNPISGHATLYWYQQILGQGPKLLIQFQNNGVVDDSQLPKDRFSAERLKGVDSTLKIQPAKLEDSAVYLCASSLRMGRGETQYFGPGTRLLVL.

As DNA, the CDR3 is TGTGCCAGCAGCTCCCACCCTCGCGGGGGGCGATCGAACACCGGGGAGCTGTTTTTT. Translated, it gives CASSSHPRGGRSNTGELFF. The gene calls are TRBV7-6 and TRBJ2-2; TRBD2 aligns across 8 bases. Germline trimming cut 4 bases from V and 0 bases from J; bases unmatched to any gene: 13. Germline CDR1 and CDR2: SGHVS and FNYEAQ. The length of the CDR3 is 19 residues.

The genes are TRBV19 and TRBJ1-1; D call uncertain. Germline CDR1 reads LNHDA; CDR2 reads SQIVND (reference sequence). The V end was cut by 7 bases, the J end by 7 bases, with 16 bases between. The CDR3 loop spans 13 amino acids. The CDR3 nucleotides read TGTGCCAGTACCAAACGAGGCGGGTATGAAGCTTTCTTT. The encoded protein is CASTKRGGYEAFF.

This chain uses TRBV29-1 with TRBJ1-2; possibly TRBD1 for D (5 bases). Trimming stripped 0 bases from V and 8 bases from J, with 13 bases between. This CDR3 spans 13 amino acids. The germline V gene has CDR1 SQVTM and CDR2 ANQGSEA. CDR3 amino acids: CSVEEPPGWGYTF. In DNA, the CDR3 is TGCAGCGTTGAAGAGCCCCCAGGGTGGGGCTACACCTTC.

As for this clone: The same CDR3 arises from other DNA sequences in this sample as well. V and J are TRBV6-5 and TRBJ1-1, with 7 bases aligning to TRBD1. This CDR3 comprises 15 residues. Unmatched junction bases numbered 3, after V lost 0 bases and J lost 2 bases. Germline V gene lookup returns CDR1 MNHEY and CDR2 SVGAGI. The CDR3 DNA is TGTGCCAGCAGTTACTCGAGGGGGCTAAACACTGAAGCTTTCTTT. This gives the protein CASSYSRGLNTEAFF.

The chain carries TRBV4-2 and TRBJ2-2, with D possibly TRBD1 on 6 matching bases. V lost 4 bases, J lost 2 bases, and 20 bases lay in between. This CDR3 is 18 amino acids long. Germline V lookup: CDR1 LGHNA, CDR2 YNFKEQ. The CDR3 loop reads CASSRKSGVSLNTGELFF. DNA of the CDR3: TGTGCCAGCAGCCGAAAATCAGGGGTTTCGTTAAACACCGGGGAGCTGTTTTTT.

CDR3 region: CASSQGLARTDTQYF. CDR3 coding DNA: TGCGCCAGCAGCCAAGGACTAGCCCGCACAGATACGCAGTATTTT. The chain carries TRBV4-1 and TRBJ2-3; 7 bases line up with TRBD2. The CDR3 has 15 residues. Germline trimming cut 1 base from V and 1 base from J; bases unmatched to any gene: 2. Germline V gene sequence: CDR1 MGHRA, CDR2 YSYEKL.

The chain joins TRBV20-1 to TRBJ1-1; D unresolved. Germline assignment: CDR1 DFQATT and CDR2 SNEGSKA (reference sequence). The CDR3 has 11 residues. The V end lost 6 bases, the J end lost 4 bases, and 9 bases lay between the germline ends. CDR3 sequence reads: CSAKLVTEAFF. As DNA, the CDR3 is TGCAGTGCAAAGTTAGTCACTGAAGCTTTCTTT.

The table lists this clone with a count of one. V usage is TRBV19 and J usage is TRBJ1-4; D might be TRBD1 (5 bases). The CDR3 runs 15 residues. The V and J ends lost 1 base and 7 bases respectively, with 13 bases between them. The V gene's germline CDR1 is LNHDA and CDR2 SQIVND (reference sequence). CDR3 nucleotide sequence: TGTGCCAGTAGTATAGGTGGCAGGGAGAGTGAAAAACTGTTTTTT. It is translated as CASSIGGRESEKLFF.

This chain uses TRBV6-4 with TRBJ2-1, with D perhaps TRBD1 (5 bases). Trimming took 7 bases from V and 6 from J, leaving 13 bases between them. Germline V gives CDR1 MRHNA, CDR2 SNTAGT. The CDR3 contains 13 residues. CDR3 sequence: CASTAGWINEQFF. In nucleotides, the CDR3 is TGTGCCAGCACCGCAGGGTGGATCAATGAGCAGTTCTTC.

This clone has more than one count but fewer than ten. This chain uses TRBV11-2 with TRBJ1-6; no clear D. V lost 5 bases, J lost 7 bases, and 3 bases lay in between. Germline assignment: CDR1 SGHAT and CDR2 FQNNGV. This CDR3 is 11 amino acids long. CDR3 sequence: CASSDNSPLHF. CDR3 sequence (DNA): TGTGCCAGCAGCGACAATTCACCCCTCCACTTT.

J is TRBJ2-3 and V is TRBV30; tentatively, D is TRBD1 or TRBD2 (5 bases each). The CDR3 spans 14 residues. CDR1 is GTSNPN, CDR2 SVGIG, per germline (reference sequence). Trimming pared 0 bases from V and 2 bases from J, leaving 9 bases between. The CDR3 bases are TGTGCCTGGAGTGTTGGGACGGCCACAGATACGCAGTATTTT. Translating gives CAWSVGTATDTQYF.

This chain uses TRBV6-5 with TRBJ2-5, with D unclear. Trimming cost V 4 bases and J 5 bases, with 8 bases left between them. Germline-derived CDR1 and CDR2 are MNHEY and SVGAGI. CDR3 length: 12 amino acids. DNA of the CDR3: TGTGCCAGCAGTTCCCGGACGGAGACCCAGTACTTC. Its protein product is CASSSRTETQYF.

The rearrangement uses TRBV27 and TRBJ2-1; no clear D gene. The CDR3 contains 15 residues. Germline CDR1 and CDR2: MNHEY and SMNVEV (reference sequence). The V end was cut by 8 bases, the J end by 4 bases, with 18 bases between. The CDR3 is CASGVGPSPYNEQFF. CDR3 DNA sequence: TGTGCCAGCGGGGTTGGCCCATCCCCTTACAATGAGCAGTTCTTC.

This clone has only one observation. The rearrangement joins TRBV10-2 to TRBJ2-7; 10 nucleotides agree with TRBD1. The CDR3 extends over 13 amino acids. J was trimmed by 6 bases and V by 4 bases; bases with no gene match: 3. The germline gives CDR1 WSHSY, CDR2 SAAADI. The CDR3 sequence: CASSARDRGEQYF. CDR3 coding DNA: TGCGCCAGCAGTGCCCGGGACAGGGGCGAGCAGTACTTC.

This chain links TRBV3-1 (or the pseudogene TRBV3-2) with TRBJ2-7; 8 nucleotides align to TRBD1. The CDR3 totals 15 residues. The V gene's germline CDR1 is LGHDT and CDR2 YNNKEL (reference sequence). Trimming cost V 0 bases and J 7 bases; bases outside gene matches: 8. The CDR3 spells CASSQEGQGLSEQYF. DNA of the CDR3: TGTGCCAGCAGCCAAGAAGGACAGGGACTGAGTGAGCAGTACTTC.

The V and J genes are TRBV6-4 and TRBJ2-3; D gene uncertain. This CDR3 region has 15 residues. The germline V and J ends were trimmed by 2 bases and 1 base, with 10 bases remaining between them. Germline V lookup: CDR1 MRHNA, CDR2 SNTAGT. The CDR3 coding sequence is TGTGCCAGCAGTGACGGATCAGTCGGCACAGATACGCAGTATTTT. Protein sequence: CASSDGSVGTDTQYF.

The chain couples TRBV13 to TRBJ1-5, with no clear D. CDR3 size: 17 residues. V shed 2 bases and J shed 3 bases, with 17 bases lying between them. Per the germline V gene, CDR1 is PRHDT and CDR2 is FYEKMQ (reference sequence). CDR3 DNA: TGTGCCAGCAGCTTACGCTCGGCAGTAGGACTCAATCAGCCCCAGCATTTT. It encodes CASSLRSAVGLNQPQHF.

This clone showed up just a few times. This rearrangement joins TRBV7-2 to TRBJ2-2; D is tentatively TRBD1 or TRBD2 (5 bases each). Germline-derived CDR1 and CDR2 are SGHTA and FQGNSA. This CDR3 spans 15 amino acids. The V end lost 5 bases, the J end lost 0 bases, and 10 bases lay between the germline ends. Here the CDR3 DNA reads TGTGCCAGCAGCGGGACGGGGCCGAACACCGGGGAGCTGTTTTTT. Translation gives CASSGTGPNTGELFF. Based on the CDR3 plus reference TRBV7-2 and TRBJ2-2, the full variable domain is GAGVSQSPSNKVTEKGKDVELRCDPISGHTALYWYRQSLGQGLEFLIYFQGNSAPDKSGLPSDRFSAERTGGSVSTLTIQRTQQEDSAVYLCASSGTGPNTGELFFGEGSRLTVL.

The V and J genes are TRBV12-5 and TRBJ1-2; the D is unclear. The CDR3 extends over 13 amino acids. Per the germline V gene, CDR1 is LGHNT and CDR2 is FRNRAP. The V end lost 4 bases, the J end lost 6 bases, and 12 bases lay between the germline ends. CDR3 coding DNA: TGTGCTAGTGGTTCGAACAGAGTTGATGGCTACACCTTC. Translating it yields CASGSNRVDGYTF. Full variable domain (remainder filled in from reference TRBV12-5 and TRBJ1-2): DARVTQTPRHKVTEMGQEVTMRCQPILGHNTVFWYRQTMMQGLELLAYFRNRAPLDDSGMPKDRFSAEMPDATLATLKIQPSEPRDSAVYFCASGSNRVDGYTFGSGTRLTVV.

The chain couples TRBV5-1 to TRBJ2-1, with TRBD2 matching 8 bases. The ends lost 0 bases at V and 7 bases at J; junction bases unmatched: 6. Germline V gene data show CDR1 as SGHRS and CDR2 as YFSETQ. This CDR3 has 15 amino acids. In DNA, the CDR3 is TGCGCCAGCAGCTTGGGAGGGACTAGTAAGAATGAGCAGTTCTTC. As protein: CASSLGGTSKNEQFF.

CDR3 nucleotide sequence: TGTGCCAGCAGTTGGACAAACAGGAATTCACCCCTCCACTTT. Encoded protein: CASSWTNRNSPLHF. This sequence joins TRBV6-2 or TRBV6-3 and TRBJ1-6, with a weak D call TRBD1 (5 bases). The CDR3 runs to 14 residues. The germline gives CDR1 MNHEY, CDR2 SVGEGT. V was trimmed by 4 bases and J by 7 bases, leaving 11 bases between them.

This clone was observed once. The DNA of the CDR3 is TGTGCCAGCTCTATACCGGGTAATTATGAGCAGTACTTC. Encoded protein: CASSIPGNYEQYF. This chain connects TRBV18 to TRBJ2-7, with D hard to call. Germline V gene data show CDR1 as KGHSH and CDR2 as LQKENI. V was pared by 6 bases and J by 7 bases, with 16 bases between. This CDR3 contains 13 residues.

As concerns this clone: The junction shows a germline mismatch at one end, possibly a read error. The genes are TRBV14 and TRBJ2-7; 9 bases align to TRBD1. Germline CDR1 SGHDN, CDR2 FVKESK. The length of the CDR3 is 14 residues. CDR3 region: CASSLSLPGQGISF. CDR3 bases: TGTGCCAGCAGCCTAAGTCTGCCGGGACAGGGAATTAGCTTC.

The chain uses TRBV5-8 and TRBJ2-7; D perhaps matches TRBD2 (6 bases). The ends were cut back, 4 bases at V and 6 bases at J, with 23 bases in the middle. There are 16 residues in the CDR3. CDR1 and CDR2 from the germline V gene are SGHTS and YDEGEE. The CDR3 loop reads CASSRIGLPRGSEQYF. CDR3 nucleotide sequence: TGTGCCAGCAGCAGGATCGGGCTCCCACGGGGGTCCGAGCAGTACTTC.

V is TRBV20-1 and J is TRBJ2-5; D remains ambiguous. V was trimmed by 3 bases and J by 2 bases, leaving 10 bases between them. The length of the CDR3 is 13 residues. Germline V gene lookup returns CDR1 DFQATT and CDR2 SNEGSKA (reference sequence). The CDR3 here is CSASSAQQETQYF. The CDR3 nucleotides read TGCAGTGCTAGTTCGGCCCAGCAAGAGACCCAGTACTTC.

The J gene is TRBJ2-3, the V gene TRBV11-3, with D possibly being TRBD1 or TRBD2 (5 bases each). The CDR3 has 14 residues. The ends were cut back, 5 bases at V and 0 bases at J, with 9 bases in the middle. Per the germline V gene, CDR1 is SGHNT and CDR2 is YENEEA. The chain's CDR3 is CASSHRDSTDTQYF. CDR3 nucleotide sequence: TGTGCCAGCAGCCATCGGGACAGCACAGATACGCAGTATTTT.

The chain carries TRBV27 and TRBJ1-5, with a weak D call TRBD1 (5 bases). This CDR3 has 14 amino acids. Germline V lookup: CDR1 MNHEY, CDR2 SMNVEV (reference sequence). V lost 2 bases to trimming and J lost 7 bases, with 12 bases between them. The CDR3 here is CASSLVRGRQPQHF. The CDR3 DNA sequence: TGTGCCAGCAGTTTAGTAAGGGGTCGGCAGCCCCAGCATTTT.